The sequence of this T cell receptor (beta chain) was determined in a study of naive and memory T cell subsets. The SP2 primer and nested alpha and beta constant region primers amplified ligated cDNA in four rounds. TCRdb called the 5' RACE reads again in MiXCR, with one record for every CDR3 protein. Altogether over 45,000 distinct CDR3 sequences are present, about 4.5% being singletons, with the ten largest covering more than 0.75%. The V end lost 0 bases, the J end lost 1 base, and 3 bases lay between the germline ends. CDR3 length: 13 residues. The germline V gene encodes CDR1 SGHTA and CDR2 FQGNSA. This clonotype was seen many times. An oligonucleotide containing a UMI was ligated to the 3' end of TCR cDNA.

This chain links TRBV7-2 with TRBJ1-2, with D hard to call. The receptor comes from a female donor in good health. CDR3 coding DNA: TGTGCCAGCAGCTTAGCCGATAACTATGGCTACACCTTC. The encoded protein is CASSLADNYGYTF.